This T cell receptor (beta chain) was retrieved from a study of radiation and T cells in renal cell carcinoma. Data came from immunoSEQ multiplex PCR; TCRdb stores just in-frame clones and leaves some out. The sample carries about 100,000 clones, 84% recorded once. Trimming took 5 bases from V and 4 from J; bases not matched to a gene: 2. The CDR3 has 12 residues. The germline gives CDR1 MNHNS, CDR2 SASEGT. Time point given: blood 4 weeks post-SBRT, at nephrectomy. Treatment: 15 Gy SBRT to primary tumor, nephrectomy 4 weeks later. This TCR came from a man aged 55-75 years with renal cell carcinoma. The chain has TRBV6-1 and TRBJ2-7; 7 bases are shared with TRBD1. Sequencing used blood, obtained from a patient whose treatment included radiotherapy and nephrectomy. CDR3 region: CASSSTGYEQYF. CDR3 coding DNA: TGTGCCAGCAGTTCGACAGGGTACGAGCAGTACTTC.